A single sample gave rise to the 3 T cell receptor beta chains below, sequenced in a study of shared clonotypes between healthy human individuals. Naive CD8 isolation took CD45RO-negative cells positively selected for CCR7 and excluded terminally differentiated effector memory CD45RA+ cells. Assay: immunoSEQ multiplex PCR; the TCRdb copy retains only in-frame clones and omits some. The profile shows about 2 million clones, roughly 95% of them singletons. The specimen sequenced was naive CD8+ T cells sorted from blood. These receptors were obtained from a man between 18 and 29 years old in good health.

The rearrangement uses TRBV4-1 and TRBJ2-7; 7 nucleotides agree with TRBD1. Germline CDR1 reads MGHRA; CDR2 reads YSYEKL. The CDR3 is 14 amino acids. V gave up 5 bases and J gave up 2 bases; unmatched junction bases: 6. This chain's CDR3 is CASSNRDRTYEQYF. The CDR3, as DNA: TGCGCCAGCAGCAACCGGGACAGAACCTACGAGCAGTACTTC.

This chain joins TRBV19 and TRBJ1-1; D may be TRBD1 (5 bases). Germline assignment: CDR1 LNHDA and CDR2 SQIVND (reference sequence). This CDR3 region has 16 residues. V lost 0 bases, J lost 2 bases, and 13 bases lay in between. CDR3: CASSIDEVGHNTEAFF. CDR3 sequence (DNA): TGTGCCAGTAGTATAGACGAGGTAGGACATAACACTGAAGCTTTCTTT.

The J gene is TRBJ2-1, the V gene TRBV27; D may be TRBD1 or TRBD2 (5 bases each). Trimming pared 6 bases from V and 5 bases from J, leaving 14 bases between. CDR1 and CDR2 (germline): MNHEY, SMNVEV (reference sequence). The CDR3 is 14 amino acids. The CDR3 nucleotides are TGTGCCAGCAGCCCTTGGGACGCAAACAATGAGCAGTTCTTC. Translated: CASSPWDANNEQFF.